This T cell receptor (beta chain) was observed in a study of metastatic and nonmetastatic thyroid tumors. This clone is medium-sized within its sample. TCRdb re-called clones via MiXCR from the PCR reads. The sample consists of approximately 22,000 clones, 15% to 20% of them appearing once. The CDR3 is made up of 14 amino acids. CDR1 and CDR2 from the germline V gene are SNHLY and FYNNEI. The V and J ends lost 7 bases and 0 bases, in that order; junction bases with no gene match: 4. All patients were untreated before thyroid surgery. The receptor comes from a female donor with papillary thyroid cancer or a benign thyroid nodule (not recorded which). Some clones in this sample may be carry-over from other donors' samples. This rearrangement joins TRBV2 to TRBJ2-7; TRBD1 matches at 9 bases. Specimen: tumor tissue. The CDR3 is CASKGTGSSYEQYF. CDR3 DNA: TGTGCCAGCAAGGGGACAGGGAGCTCCTACGAGCAGTACTTC.